This T cell receptor beta chain is from a study of radiotherapy plus CTLA-4 blockade in lung cancer (dated by TCRdb to 2017 to 2018). Study-wide context: Objective responses were observed in 15% to 20% of enrolled patients, and disease control was achieved in about 32%.

The germline V gene (reference sequence) gives CDR1 as SEHNR and CDR2 as FQNEAQ. Its CDR3 holds 17 amino acids, cysteine through phenylalanine. The kept DNA is CDR3 alone, 51 bases in frame from the first base. The junction carries 22 bases between V and J, which are trimmed by 7 bases and 0 bases respectively. In this study, focal radiation therapy paired with CTLA-4 blockade (ipilimumab) was tested in patients who had chemo-refractory metastatic non-small-cell lung cancer. Summary of the overall study and its limitations: The strongest predictors of response were reported to be early dynamic shifts in blood T cell clones along with a rise in serum interferon-beta following radiation. After treatment with radiotherapy and ipilimumab, TCR clones that originated in tumors expanded in peripheral blood.

A remark on this clone: Its antigen remains unidentified. Qualities for individual bases were not recorded, and no much larger clone is one base off.

Receptor amplification or capture employed the immunoSEQ multiplex PCR assay. The table was pulled from immuneACCESS by TCRdb, which kept in-frame rearrangements only. Such tables lose some clones; where checked, under half of the loss comes from unresolved V genes, and the rest has no known cause. This sample comprises 75,000 to 100,000 clones, roughly four fifths of them detected only once. Of the sample, about 3.5% is held by the ten largest clones. The specimen comprised peripheral blood, sampled from a patient treated with radiotherapy plus ipilimumab. This receptor was obtained from a human donor with non-small cell lung cancer who had a partial response to radiotherapy plus ipilimumab. The V and J genes are TRBV7-9 and TRBJ2-7, with TRBD2 as a weak D call on 5 bases. The sequenced DNA is TGTGCCAGCATCCAGGACTTGGCCGGAGCTGGCTCCTACGAGCAGTACTTC. Protein translation: CASIQDLAGAGSYEQYF.